The TCR beta chain described here comes from a study of T cells after yellow fever vaccination. Study-wide results and limits: Abundant clonotypes (contaminants from the bulk population) could be present in FACS-sorted repertoires. A weaker but faster secondary response was observed, peaking on day 5 versus 15.

TCRdb independently ran MiXCR on the 5' RACE reads; one entry per CDR3 protein. The sample yields around 150,000 distinct CDR3 sequences, around 7% seen once. The sample holds many counts of this clonotype. Its antigen is as yet unknown. The source material was CD4+ T cells sorted from PBMCs, sampled 5 days after the first yellow fever vaccination. This clonotype was obtained from a man younger than 35 who received the YFV17D yellow fever vaccine.

CDR3 loop: CASSQGGRGDNEQFF. The CDR3 DNA reads TGTGCCAGCAGCCAAGGGGGGCGCGGGGATAATGAGCAGTTCTTC. The rearrangement uses TRBV13 and TRBJ2-1; tentatively, D is TRBD1 or TRBD2 (6 bases each). Trimming took 5 bases from V and 7 from J, leaving 18 bases between them. Germline V gives CDR1 PRHDT, CDR2 FYEKMQ (reference sequence). This CDR3 has 15 amino acids.